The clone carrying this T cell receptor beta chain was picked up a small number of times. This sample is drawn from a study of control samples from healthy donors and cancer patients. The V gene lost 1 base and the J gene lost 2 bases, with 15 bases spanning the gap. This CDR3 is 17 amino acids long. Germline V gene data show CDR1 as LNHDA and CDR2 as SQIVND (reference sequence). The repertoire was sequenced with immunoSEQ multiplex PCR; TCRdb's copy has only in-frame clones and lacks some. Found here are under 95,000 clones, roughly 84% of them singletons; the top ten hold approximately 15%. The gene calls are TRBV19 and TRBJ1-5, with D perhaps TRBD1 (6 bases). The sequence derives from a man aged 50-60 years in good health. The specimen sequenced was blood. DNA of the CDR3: TGTGCCAGTAGTATAGTAGGGACACCGATGGGCAATCAGCCCCAGCATTTT. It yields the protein CASSIVGTPMGNQPQHF.